The 14 T cell receptor beta chains given below trace back to one sample, sequenced in a study of identical twins. A single record per CDR3 protein comes from TCRdb applying MiXCR to the 5' RACE reads. The table shows about 810,000 distinct CDR3 sequences, with about 12% occurring only once. These same data were also listed under a study on yellow fever vaccine responses in identical twins.

Sequenced input: PBMCs. These receptors all come from a woman between 18 and 29 years old in good health.

This clonotype was counted at least ten times. V is TRBV5-1 and J is TRBJ2-5; possible D gene TRBD1, 6 bases. This CDR3 spans 15 amino acids. V was pared by 0 bases and J by 2 bases, with 11 bases between. CDR1 and CDR2 from the germline V gene are SGHRS and YFSETQ. The CDR3 region is CASSLAGQSQETQYF. CDR3 bases: TGCGCCAGCAGCTTGGCTGGACAGAGTCAAGAGACCCAGTACTTC.

The gene calls are TRBV11-3 and TRBJ1-4; unclear D gene. This CDR3 is 11 amino acids long. The V gene lost 6 bases and the J gene lost 7 bases, with 6 bases spanning the gap. Germline V gene data show CDR1 as SGHNT and CDR2 as YENEEA. The CDR3 sequence is CASRNCEKLFF. The DNA of the CDR3 is TGTGCCAGCAGGAATTGTGAAAAACTGTTTTTT.

This clonotype came up a few times. The V call is TRBV7-9, the J call TRBJ1-1; unclear D gene. The CDR3 length is 14 residues. The ends were cut back, 8 bases at V and 3 bases at J, with 16 bases in the middle. Germline CDR1 is SEHNR and CDR2 is FQNEAQ (reference sequence). CDR3 amino acids: CASGKELRDTEAFF. The CDR3 DNA sequence: TGTGCCAGCGGAAAGGAACTACGAGACACTGAAGCTTTCTTT.

In this sample, this clonotype turned up a few times. V gene TRBV5-6 combines with J gene TRBJ2-7; D is perhaps TRBD1 (5 bases). Germline V lookup: CDR1 SGHDT, CDR2 YYEEEE. The CDR3 loop spans 14 amino acids. V was pared by 4 bases and J by 5 bases, with 16 bases between. The CDR3 loop reads CASSPGRAVDEQYV. The CDR3, as DNA: TGTGCCAGCAGCCCAGGCAGGGCTGTAGACGAGCAGTACGTC.

There are many counts of this clonotype. The chain combines TRBV5-1 with TRBJ2-2; 7 bases fit TRBD1. Germline V lookup: CDR1 SGHRS, CDR2 YFSETQ. The V gene end was trimmed by 1 base and the J gene end by 1 base; junction bases not matched to a gene: 4. The CDR3 runs to 16 residues. The CDR3 sequence is CASSLLGQVNTGELFF. The CDR3 nucleotides read TGCGCCAGCAGCTTGCTAGGACAGGTGAACACCGGGGAGCTGTTTTTT.

The chain couples TRBV10-3 to TRBJ2-7; 7 nucleotides align to TRBD2. The CDR3 runs to 13 residues. CDR1 ENHRY and CDR2 SYGVKD come from the germline V gene. Trimming cost V 3 bases and J 4 bases; bases outside gene matches: 3. CDR3: CAISDREGYEQYF. CDR3 in DNA: TGTGCCATCAGTGACAGGGAGGGGTACGAGCAGTACTTC.

For this clonotype: This may arise from a read error, as a much more abundant clone is one base away. The chain joins TRBV27 to TRBJ2-1; TRBD2 aligns across 11 bases. The DNA end is more similar to TRBJ2-7, so the J call may be wrong. Germline values: CDR1 MNHEY, CDR2 SMNVEV (reference sequence). CDR3 length equals 17 residues. The CDR3 is CASSSSIAGGYFNEQYF. CDR3 in DNA: TGTGCCAGCAGTTCCTCGATAGCGGGGGGGTACTTCAATGAGCAGTACTTC.

This clonotype was recorded at least ten times. The chain carries TRBV4-1 and TRBJ1-1, with TRBD1 matching over 8 bases. The J segment lost 5 bases and the V segment lost 0 bases, leaving 5 bases of the junction unmatched. CDR1 is MGHRA and CDR2 is YSYEKL in the germline V gene. The length of the CDR3 is 15 residues. CDR3 protein: CASSQDDRGGTEAFF. The CDR3 DNA reads as TGCGCCAGCAGCCAAGATGACAGGGGTGGAACTGAAGCTTTCTTT.

The table lists this clonotype with a few counts. The chain couples TRBV20-1 to TRBJ1-1; D unresolved. CDR1 is DFQATT, CDR2 SNEGSKA, per germline (reference sequence). The CDR3 runs to 11 residues. Deletions cut 0 bases from V and 11 bases from J, with 10 bases between. The CDR3 spells CSARDRLRAFF. Written as DNA, the CDR3 is TGCAGTGCTAGAGATCGCTTGAGGGCTTTCTTT.

V and J are TRBV4-1 and TRBJ1-1; unclear D gene. Germline CDR1 MGHRA, CDR2 YSYEKL. This CDR3 comprises 14 residues. Between the trimmed V and J ends, which lost 2 bases and 4 bases, there was a span of 11 bases. The CDR3 is CASSQSASGTEAFF. In DNA, the CDR3 is TGCGCCAGCAGCCAATCAGCGTCGGGCACTGAAGCTTTCTTT.

This clonotype has a count of ten or more. The V gene is TRBV20-1, the J gene TRBJ2-1; the D gene is possibly TRBD2 (5 bases). The germline V gene has CDR1 DFQATT and CDR2 SNEGSKA (reference sequence). The CDR3 extends over 13 amino acids. V lost 5 bases to trimming and J lost 0 bases, with 8 bases between them. This CDR3 reads CSAPGSSYNEQFF. CDR3 nucleotide sequence: TGCAGTGCTCCGGGAAGCTCCTACAATGAGCAGTTCTTC.

This clonotype was seen a few times. V and J are TRBV24-1 and TRBJ2-1, with TRBD1 matching over 12 bases. Germline V gene data show CDR1 as KGHDR and CDR2 as SFDVKD. This CDR3 contains 18 residues. V shed 9 bases and J 7 bases; nucleotides not matched to a gene: 18. The CDR3 DNA reads as TGTGCCACCCTAATAGGGACAGGGGGCCGGACTCGGGGGAATGAGCAGTTCTTC. It is translated as CATLIGTGGRTRGNEQFF.

V gene TRBV6-5 combines with J gene TRBJ2-5, with TRBD1 matching over 10 bases. Germline assignment: CDR1 MNHEY and CDR2 SVGAGI. After removal of 4 bases from V and 5 bases from J, the junction contained 4 bases not matched to a gene. This CDR3 region has 14 residues. CDR3 amino acids: CASSSGQGWETQYF. CDR3 coding DNA: TGTGCCAGCAGTTCGGGACAGGGGTGGGAGACCCAGTACTTC.

V is TRBV10-3 and J is TRBJ1-1; D is possibly TRBD1 (6 bases). From germline, CDR1 is ENHRY and CDR2 SYGVKD. The CDR3 covers 14 residues. V lost 2 bases to trimming and J lost 7 bases, with 14 bases between them. The CDR3 region is CAISETGMSLEAFF. CDR3 nucleotides: TGTGCCATCAGTGAGACAGGGATGTCACTTGAAGCTTTCTTT.